The rows below give T cell receptor beta chains drawn from one sample of a study of CD8+CD57+ T cells in acquired aplastic anemia. TCRdb fed the reads into MiXCR, producing one record per CDR3 protein. The sample contains 150,000 to 200,000 distinct CDR3 sequences, roughly 65% of which appear only once. Sequenced material: sorted CD4+, CD8+, or CD8+CD57+ T cells (not recorded which) from PBMCs. The receptors stem from a human donor with aplastic anemia. CDR3s include the opening cysteine and the closing phenylalanine or tryptophan. The D gene is left open where the match is weak. The size field is filled for only some rows; it gives once, few, many or a size class.

v_gene: TRBV24-1; abundance: .; d_gene: .; j_gene: TRBJ2-5; CDR3nt: TGTGCCACCCGAGGGAGGGGACATCAAGAGACCCAGTACTTC; CDR3aa: CATRGRGHQETQYF
v_gene: TRBV20-1; abundance: few; d_gene: .; j_gene: TRBJ2-1; CDR3nt: TGCAGTGCTAGTTATCTAGTAGTGCGCAATGAGCAGTTCTTC; CDR3aa: CSASYLVVRNEQFF
v_gene: TRBV5-1; abundance: .; d_gene: TRBD2; j_gene: TRBJ2-1; CDR3nt: TGCGCCAGCACAGCGGGAGAGCAGGTGAATGAGCAGTTCTTC; CDR3aa: CASTAGEQVNEQFF
v_gene: TRBV7-7; abundance: .; d_gene: .; j_gene: TRBJ2-5; CDR3nt: TGTGCCAGCAGCCCCAGCCAGGGTACGCAAGAGACCCAGTACTTC; CDR3aa: CASSPSQGTQETQYF
v_gene: TRBV29-1; abundance: few; d_gene: TRBD1; j_gene: TRBJ2-3; CDR3nt: TGCAGCGTTGGCGAGGGACAGGGGTCAGATACGCAGTATTTT; CDR3aa: CSVGEGQGSDTQYF
v_gene: TRBV24-1; abundance: .; d_gene: .; j_gene: TRBJ2-2; CDR3nt: TGTGCCACCAGTGATACACAGGGAGGCACCGGGGAGCTGTTTTTT; CDR3aa: CATSDTQGGTGELFF
v_gene: TRBV19; abundance: many; d_gene: TRBD1; j_gene: TRBJ1-1; CDR3nt: TGTGCCAGTAATCTCCAGGGGGCTAGTACTGAAGCTTTCTTT; CDR3aa: CASNLQGASTEAFF
v_gene: TRBV7-2; abundance: .; d_gene: .; j_gene: TRBJ1-2; CDR3nt: TGTGCCAGCAGCTTACAGGGCTGGAATGGCTACACCTTC; CDR3aa: CASSLQGWNGYTF
v_gene: TRBV4-1; abundance: many; d_gene: .; j_gene: TRBJ2-7; CDR3nt: TGCGCCAGCAGCCAAAACAGTATCCACGAGCAGTACTTC; CDR3aa: CASSQNSIHEQYF
v_gene: TRBV29-1; abundance: many; d_gene: TRBD1; j_gene: TRBJ1-1; CDR3nt: TGCAGCGTCGGGACAGGAATGAACACTGAAGCTTTCTTT; CDR3aa: CSVGTGMNTEAFF
v_gene: TRBV5-1; abundance: .; d_gene: .; j_gene: TRBJ2-2; CDR3nt: TGCGCCAGCAGCAAGGGGGCGGGAACCGGGGAGCTGTTTTTT; CDR3aa: CASSKGAGTGELFF
v_gene: TRBV12-3/TRBV12-4; abundance: .; d_gene: TRBD1; j_gene: TRBJ2-6; CDR3nt: TGTGCCAGTGACAGGGGGAAAGGAGGGGCCAACGTCCTGACTTTC; CDR3aa: CASDRGKGGANVLTF
v_gene: TRBV20-1; abundance: .; d_gene: TRBD2; j_gene: TRBJ2-1; CDR3nt: TGCAGTGCTTATCCGGGACTAGCTAACAATGAGCAGTTCTTC; CDR3aa: CSAYPGLANNEQFF
v_gene: TRBV7-9; abundance: .; d_gene: .; j_gene: TRBJ2-3; CDR3nt: TGTGCCAGCAGCCAGTGGCCCACAGATACGCAGTATTTT; CDR3aa: CASSQWPTDTQYF
v_gene: TRBV19; abundance: many; d_gene: TRBD1; j_gene: TRBJ2-2; CDR3nt: TGTGCCAGTAGTGTTGGGGACAGGGGGAACACCGGGGAGCTGTTTTTT; CDR3aa: CASSVGDRGNTGELFF
v_gene: TRBV7-3; abundance: .; d_gene: .; j_gene: TRBJ2-5; CDR3nt: TGTGCCAGCAGCTTAGTGCAGAGGGGGGAGACCCAGTACTTC; CDR3aa: CASSLVQRGETQYF
v_gene: TRBV5-4; abundance: .; d_gene: .; j_gene: TRBJ2-7; CDR3nt: TGTGCCAGCAGCTTAGCAGCCGAGCAGTACTTC; CDR3aa: CASSLAAEQYF
v_gene: TRBV25-1; abundance: .; d_gene: .; j_gene: TRBJ2-1; CDR3nt: TGTGCCAGCAGTGAATTCCAGGCACTCCATGAGCAGTTCTTC; CDR3aa: CASSEFQALHEQFF
v_gene: TRBV20-1; abundance: .; d_gene: TRBD1; j_gene: TRBJ2-3; CDR3nt: TGCAGTGCTAGAGTCAGGGGGCGCGGGACAGATACGCAGTATTTT; CDR3aa: CSARVRGRGTDTQYF
v_gene: TRBV7-8; abundance: .; d_gene: .; j_gene: TRBJ2-7; CDR3nt: TGTGCCAGCAGCCCAGATGAGCAGTACTTC; CDR3aa: CASSPDEQYF
v_gene: TRBV2; abundance: few; d_gene: .; j_gene: TRBJ2-5; CDR3nt: TGTGCCAGCAGCCCCATTGGGACCGCCCAGTACTTC; CDR3aa: CASSPIGTAQYF
v_gene: TRBV9; abundance: .; d_gene: .; j_gene: TRBJ1-1; CDR3nt: TGTGCCAGCAGCGAAGATCTACACACTGAAGCTTTCTTT; CDR3aa: CASSEDLHTEAFF
v_gene: TRBV20-1; abundance: .; d_gene: .; j_gene: TRBJ2-7; CDR3nt: TGCAGTGCCAGAGAACAGAGCTCCTACGAGCAGTACTTC; CDR3aa: CSAREQSSYEQYF
v_gene: TRBV7-2; abundance: once; d_gene: .; j_gene: TRBJ2-1; CDR3nt: TGTGCCAGCCCACCCAGCCTATCCAACGCGAATGAGCAGTTCTTC; CDR3aa: CASPPSLSNANEQFF
v_gene: TRBV7-3; abundance: .; d_gene: TRBD1; j_gene: TRBJ1-2; CDR3nt: TGTGCCAGCAGCGAGGACAGGGATCTGTACTATGGCTACACCTTC; CDR3aa: CASSEDRDLYYGYTF
v_gene: TRBV7-2; abundance: .; d_gene: .; j_gene: TRBJ2-6; CDR3nt: TGTGCCAGCAGCTTACGGGACTCTGGGGCCAACGTCCTGACTTTC; CDR3aa: CASSLRDSGANVLTF
v_gene: TRBV6-5; abundance: .; d_gene: .; j_gene: TRBJ2-7; CDR3nt: TGTGCCAGCAGAGGGACGGGGATGGGGTTTTACGAGCAGTACTTC; CDR3aa: CASRGTGMGFYEQYF
v_gene: TRBV5-4; abundance: many; d_gene: TRBD2; j_gene: TRBJ2-1; CDR3nt: TGTGCCAGCAGCCTTAGCGGGGGCTCCTACAATGAGCAGTTCTTC; CDR3aa: CASSLSGGSYNEQFF
v_gene: TRBV24-1; abundance: .; d_gene: TRBD1; j_gene: TRBJ1-2; CDR3nt: TGTGCCACCAGTGATACCGGGACAGGGACCCCCTATGGCTACACCTTC; CDR3aa: CATSDTGTGTPYGYTF
v_gene: TRBV25-1; abundance: .; d_gene: TRBD1; j_gene: TRBJ2-2; CDR3nt: TGTGCCAGCAGTGCTGGACAGGAGGAGAACACCGGGGAGCTGTTTTTT; CDR3aa: CASSAGQEENTGELFF
v_gene: TRBV20-1; abundance: once; d_gene: TRBD2; j_gene: TRBJ2-7; CDR3nt: TGCAGTGCTATGACGGGGAGCGGGATCGAGCAGTACTTC; CDR3aa: CSAMTGSGIEQYF
v_gene: TRBV11-2; abundance: .; d_gene: .; j_gene: TRBJ1-2; CDR3nt: TGTGCCAGCAGCTCGAGGGGTAATCTTCTCTATGGCTACACCTTC; CDR3aa: CASSSRGNLLYGYTF
v_gene: TRBV15; abundance: .; d_gene: TRBD1; j_gene: TRBJ2-2; CDR3nt: TGTGCCACCAGCAGGGCGCGCCGGGACAGGGACACCGGGGAGCTGTTTTTT; CDR3aa: CATSRARRDRDTGELFF
v_gene: TRBV29-1; abundance: .; d_gene: TRBD1; j_gene: TRBJ2-7; CDR3nt: TGCAGCTTTTGGACAGGGGGGCGGGAGCAGTACTTC; CDR3aa: CSFWTGGREQYF
v_gene: TRBV7-9; abundance: .; d_gene: TRBD1; j_gene: TRBJ1-3; CDR3nt: TGTGCCAGCAGCTTAAGTACAGGGGCGTCCGGAAACACCATATATTTT; CDR3aa: CASSLSTGASGNTIYF
v_gene: TRBV10-3; abundance: .; d_gene: TRBD1; j_gene: TRBJ1-2; CDR3nt: TGTGCCATCAGCAGGACCGGGACAGGGGACGGCTACACCTTC; CDR3aa: CAISRTGTGDGYTF
v_gene: TRBV15; abundance: .; d_gene: .; j_gene: TRBJ2-3; CDR3nt: TGTGCCACCAGCAGAGATATGAATACGCAGTATTTT; CDR3aa: CATSRDMNTQYF
v_gene: TRBV2; abundance: .; d_gene: TRBD2; j_gene: TRBJ2-7; CDR3nt: TGTGCCAGCAGTGAACGGGAGGGAAACGAGCAGTACTTC; CDR3aa: CASSEREGNEQYF
v_gene: TRBV29-1; abundance: .; d_gene: .; j_gene: TRBJ2-7; CDR3nt: TGCAGCGTTGAAACACAGTACGAGCAGTACTTC; CDR3aa: CSVETQYEQYF
v_gene: TRBV2; abundance: few; d_gene: .; j_gene: TRBJ2-3; CDR3nt: TGTGCCAGCAGTGAAGCGCTTTTTACAGATACGCAGTATTTT; CDR3aa: CASSEALFTDTQYF
v_gene: TRBV7-9; abundance: .; d_gene: .; j_gene: TRBJ2-2; CDR3nt: TGTGCCAGCAGCCCGACAGAGAACACCGGGGAGCTGTTTTTT; CDR3aa: CASSPTENTGELFF
v_gene: TRBV7-2; abundance: .; d_gene: .; j_gene: TRBJ2-1; CDR3nt: TGTGCCAGCAGCCACCACCTGGGGCAGATCAATGAGCAGTTCTTC; CDR3aa: CASSHHLGQINEQFF
v_gene: TRBV7-2; abundance: .; d_gene: TRBD1; j_gene: TRBJ2-1; CDR3nt: TGTGCCAGCAGCTTAGTAGGGACAGGGTCCAACAATGAGCAGTTCTTC; CDR3aa: CASSLVGTGSNNEQFF
v_gene: TRBV2; abundance: .; d_gene: TRBD1; j_gene: TRBJ1-6; CDR3nt: TGTGCCAGCGGCGACAGGGAAAATTCACCCCTCCACTTT; CDR3aa: CASGDRENSPLHF
v_gene: TRBV25-1; abundance: once; d_gene: TRBD2; j_gene: TRBJ2-3; CDR3nt: TGTGCCACCTCGGGACTAGCTAGCACAGATACGCAGTATTTT; CDR3aa: CATSGLASTDTQYF
v_gene: TRBV7-3; abundance: once; d_gene: TRBD1; j_gene: TRBJ1-1; CDR3nt: TGTGCCAGCAGCTTTGACAGGGGGCGTGGGAACACTGAAGCCTTCTTT; CDR3aa: CASSFDRGRGNTEAFF
v_gene: TRBV6-4; abundance: .; d_gene: .; j_gene: TRBJ1-6; CDR3nt: TGTGCCAGCAGTGAGTCCGCAGGGAGTACTTCACCCCTCCACTTT; CDR3aa: CASSESAGSTSPLHF
v_gene: TRBV7-6; abundance: many; d_gene: .; j_gene: TRBJ2-1; CDR3nt: TGTGCCAGCAGCTTGGACAGTACCACCTACAATGAGCAGTTCTTC; CDR3aa: CASSLDSTTYNEQFF
v_gene: TRBV5-1; abundance: .; d_gene: TRBD2; j_gene: TRBJ2-7; CDR3nt: TGCGCCAGCAGCGTAACAAGCGGGGGGGCCTACGAGCAGTACTTC; CDR3aa: CASSVTSGGAYEQYF
v_gene: TRBV10-1; abundance: .; d_gene: .; j_gene: TRBJ1-3; CDR3nt: TGCGCCAGCAGCGACCAGTGGGGTGGAAACACCATATATTTT; CDR3aa: CASSDQWGGNTIYF
v_gene: TRBV6-1; abundance: many; d_gene: .; j_gene: TRBJ2-1; CDR3nt: TGTGCCAGCAGGCCGACAGGCTATGAGCAGTTCTTC; CDR3aa: CASRPTGYEQFF
v_gene: TRBV15; abundance: .; d_gene: TRBD1; j_gene: TRBJ2-1; CDR3nt: TGTGCCACCAGCAACCTACAGGGGGCGCCTCGGTACAATGAGCAGTTCTTC; CDR3aa: CATSNLQGAPRYNEQFF
v_gene: TRBV7-8; abundance: .; d_gene: .; j_gene: TRBJ1-1; CDR3nt: TGTGCCAGCAGCCCGTGGTCAGCTGAAGCTTTCTTT; CDR3aa: CASSPWSAEAFF
v_gene: TRBV4-1; abundance: .; d_gene: .; j_gene: TRBJ1-5; CDR3nt: TGCGCCAGCAGCCAAGAAGGGGGAAGGAGCCAGCCCCAGCATTTT; CDR3aa: CASSQEGGRSQPQHF
v_gene: TRBV7-9; abundance: .; d_gene: TRBD1; j_gene: TRBJ1-1; CDR3nt: TGTGCCAGCAGCTCAAGGACAGGCGAAAGCACTGAAGCTTTCTTT; CDR3aa: CASSSRTGESTEAFF
v_gene: TRBV11-3; abundance: .; d_gene: .; j_gene: TRBJ2-7; CDR3nt: TGTGCCAGCAGTCCCCGGGGAAGCTCCTACGAGCAGTACTTC; CDR3aa: CASSPRGSSYEQYF
v_gene: TRBV5-4; abundance: .; d_gene: .; j_gene: TRBJ2-1; CDR3nt: TGTGCCAGCAGCTTGGATACAGGAGGTCACAATGAGCAGTTCTTC; CDR3aa: CASSLDTGGHNEQFF
v_gene: TRBV7-8; abundance: many; d_gene: .; j_gene: TRBJ1-2; CDR3nt: TGTGCCAGCAGCCCGCCCGGGGAGCGATACTATGGCTACACCTTC; CDR3aa: CASSPPGERYYGYTF
v_gene: TRBV6-2/TRBV6-3; abundance: .; d_gene: .; j_gene: TRBJ1-6; CDR3nt: TGTGCCAGCAGTGAATATCCCGGGTCACCCCTCCACTTT; CDR3aa: CASSEYPGSPLHF
v_gene: TRBV5-1; abundance: .; d_gene: .; j_gene: TRBJ2-3; CDR3nt: TGCGCCAGCAGCTTGGAGGCCCGCACAGATACGCAGTATTTT; CDR3aa: CASSLEARTDTQYF